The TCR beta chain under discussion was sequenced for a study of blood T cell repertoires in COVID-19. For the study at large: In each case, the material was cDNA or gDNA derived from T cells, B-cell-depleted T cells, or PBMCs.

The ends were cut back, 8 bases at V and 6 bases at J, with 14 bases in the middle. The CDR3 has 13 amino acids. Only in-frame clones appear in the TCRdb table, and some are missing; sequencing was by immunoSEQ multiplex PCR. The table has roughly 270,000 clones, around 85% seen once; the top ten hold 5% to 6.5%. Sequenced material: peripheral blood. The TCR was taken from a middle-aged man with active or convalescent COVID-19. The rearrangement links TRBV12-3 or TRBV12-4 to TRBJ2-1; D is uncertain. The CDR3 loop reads CASQVGDPNEQFF. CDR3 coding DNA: TGTGCCAGCCAGGTGGGCGACCCCAATGAGCAGTTCTTC.